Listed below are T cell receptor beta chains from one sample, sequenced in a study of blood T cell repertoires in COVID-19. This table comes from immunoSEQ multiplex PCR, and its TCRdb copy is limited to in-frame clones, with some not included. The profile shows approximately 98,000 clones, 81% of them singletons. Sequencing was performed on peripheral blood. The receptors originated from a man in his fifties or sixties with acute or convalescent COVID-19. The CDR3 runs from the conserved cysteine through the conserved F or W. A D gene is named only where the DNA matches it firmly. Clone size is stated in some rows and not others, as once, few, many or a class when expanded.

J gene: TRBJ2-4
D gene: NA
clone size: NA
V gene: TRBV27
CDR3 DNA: TGTGCCAGCAGTTTATCGGAGGGGGGGAGCGGGGACATTCAGTACTTC
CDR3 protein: CASSLSEGGSGDIQYF

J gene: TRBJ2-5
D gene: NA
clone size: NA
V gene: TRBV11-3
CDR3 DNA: TGTGCCAGCAGCTTTGTAACGGGAGCAGAGACCCAGTACTTC
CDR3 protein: CASSFVTGAETQYF

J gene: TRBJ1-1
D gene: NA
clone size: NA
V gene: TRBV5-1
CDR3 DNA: TGCGCCAGCAGCTCGACGGGGAACACTGAAGCTTTCTTT
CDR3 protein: CASSSTGNTEAFF

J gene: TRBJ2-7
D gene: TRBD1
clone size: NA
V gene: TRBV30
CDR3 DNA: TGTGCCTGGGGAACCGGGACAGGGCCCTACGAGCAGTACTTC
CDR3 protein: CAWGTGTGPYEQYF

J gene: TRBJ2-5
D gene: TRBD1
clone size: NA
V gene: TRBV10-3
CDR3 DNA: TGTGCCATTTCCGGGACAGACCCAACCCGTCAGTACTTC
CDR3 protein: CAISGTDPTRQYF

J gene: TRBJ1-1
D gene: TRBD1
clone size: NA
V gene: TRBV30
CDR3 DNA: TGTGCCTGGAGTGACAGGGGAGGCGGCACTGAAGCTTTCTTT
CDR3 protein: CAWSDRGGGTEAFF

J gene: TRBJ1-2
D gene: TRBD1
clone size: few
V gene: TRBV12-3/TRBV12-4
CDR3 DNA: TGTGCCAGCAGTCCACAGGGGGACTATGGCTACACCTTC
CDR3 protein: CASSPQGDYGYTF

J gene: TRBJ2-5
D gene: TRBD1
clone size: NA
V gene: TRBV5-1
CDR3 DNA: TGCGCCAGCAGCGTGACCGGACAGGTCGGACAAGAGACCCAGTACTTC
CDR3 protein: CASSVTGQVGQETQYF

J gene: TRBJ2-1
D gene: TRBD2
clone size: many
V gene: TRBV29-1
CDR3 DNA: TGCAGCGTTGAACCCCAAGACGGCGGGAGGGCCTCGGATGAGCAGTTCTTC
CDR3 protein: CSVEPQDGGRASDEQFF

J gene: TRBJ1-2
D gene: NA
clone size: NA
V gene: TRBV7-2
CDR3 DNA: TGTGCCAGCAGCTTAGCGTCGGAGGGACGGAACTATGGCTACACCTTC
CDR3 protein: CASSLASEGRNYGYTF

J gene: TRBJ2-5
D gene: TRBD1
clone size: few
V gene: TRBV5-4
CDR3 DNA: TGTGCCAGCAGCTTTACAGGGGCGTACGAGACCCAGTACTTC
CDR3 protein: CASSFTGAYETQYF

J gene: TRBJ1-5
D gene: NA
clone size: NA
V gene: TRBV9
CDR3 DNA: TGTGCCAGCAGCGTAGATTGGATAGCGGGGCAGCCCCAGCATTTT
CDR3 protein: CASSVDWIAGQPQHF

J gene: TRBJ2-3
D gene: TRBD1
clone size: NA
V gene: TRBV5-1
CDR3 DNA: TGCGCCAGCAGCCAGGACAGGGGATGGAATACGCAGTATTTT
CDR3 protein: CASSQDRGWNTQYF

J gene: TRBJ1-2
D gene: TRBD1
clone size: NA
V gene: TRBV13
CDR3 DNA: TGTGCCAGCAGCCGTGACAGGGGGCCCTATGGCTACACCTTC
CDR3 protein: CASSRDRGPYGYTF